This TCR beta chain was captured in a study of OX40 agonist ivuxolimab in advanced cancers. Study-wide background: The diagnoses of dose-escalation patients were hepatocellular carcinoma, melanoma, renal cell or head and neck cancer.

Study-level findings and limits: Partly responding patients at 0.1-3.0 mg/kg showed some of the smallest clonal expansion.

CDR1 is MDHEN, CDR2 SYDVKM, per germline. The CDR3 is 13 residues long. V was pared by 6 bases and J by 2 bases, with 3 bases of the junction left unmatched. Method: immunoSEQ multiplex PCR; TCRdb's copy keeps in-frame clones and lacks some. The data show around 92,000 clones, around 92% seen once. Details on this clone: Its antigen remains unknown.

Sampling of blood occurred at baseline, cycle 4 day 1, and cycle 7 day 1. The receptor was isolated from an adult with an advanced solid tumor such as melanoma, head and neck, liver or kidney cancer. This chain uses TRBV28 with TRBJ2-7; 8 nucleotides line up with TRBD2. This material consisted of CD4+ or CD8+ T cells sorted from blood, taken in a trial of the OX40 agonist ivuxolimab. The CDR3 sequence: CASRAGLAYEQYF. The CDR3 DNA reads as TGTGCCAGCAGGGCGGGACTAGCCTACGAGCAGTACTTC.